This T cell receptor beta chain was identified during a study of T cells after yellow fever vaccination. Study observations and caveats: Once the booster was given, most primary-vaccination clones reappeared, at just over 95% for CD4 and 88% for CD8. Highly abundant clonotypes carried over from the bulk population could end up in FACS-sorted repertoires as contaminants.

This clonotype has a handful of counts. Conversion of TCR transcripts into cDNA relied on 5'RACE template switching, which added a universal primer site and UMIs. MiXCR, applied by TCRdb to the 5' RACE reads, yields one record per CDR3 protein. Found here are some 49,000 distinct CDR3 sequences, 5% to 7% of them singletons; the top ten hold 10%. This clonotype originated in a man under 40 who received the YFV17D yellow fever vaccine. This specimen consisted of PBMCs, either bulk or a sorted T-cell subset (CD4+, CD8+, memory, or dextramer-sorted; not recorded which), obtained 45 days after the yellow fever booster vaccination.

CDR3 in DNA: TGTGCCAGCACTCGGGCCCCTAATGGCGAGCAGTACTTC. This codes for CASTRAPNGEQYF. This chain connects TRBV18 to TRBJ2-7, with D uncertain. V was pared by 8 bases and J by 6 bases, with 17 bases between. The CDR3 has 13 amino acids. Germline CDR1 KGHSH, CDR2 LQKENI.